A single sample is the source of the 13 T cell receptor beta chains below, sequenced in a study of CD8+ T cells in alopecia areata. Sequencing relied on a cDNA template that was reverse transcribed from extracted RNA. Repertoires were generated with immunoSEQ multiplex PCR, while TCRdb's copy carries only in-frame clones and drops some. The sample has about 270,000 clones, none seen only once. Sorting of pooled cutaneous lymph node cells used CD4, CD8alpha, NKG2D, NKG2ACE and other markers. Sequenced material: CD4+ T cells sorted from a lymph node. The source is a C3H/HeJ mouse with alopecia areata. The strain is characterized by the MHC haplotype H2-k.

Details on this clone: Each gene name is a mouse one. Read data end 4 residues before the CDR3 end; the end is taken from the germline J gene. The chain recombines TRBV13-2 with TRBJ2-5, with D perhaps TRBD1 (5 bases). The CDR3 is made up of 13 amino acids. Germline V gene lookup returns CDR1 NNHNN and CDR2 SYGAGS (reference sequence). This CDR3 is CASGDAPGDTQYF. The sequenced part of the CDR3 DNA is TGTGCCAGCGGTGATGCACCAGGGGAC.

This clone was seen only a few times. Germline and genes here are mouse. The read ends 4 residues before the CDR3 terminus; that terminus is restored from the germline J gene. In the same sample, other DNA sequences code for this CDR3. The rearrangement uses TRBV19 and TRBJ2-5, with 7 bases that match TRBD1. With 3 bases clipped from V and 3 bases from J, the junction kept 1 base outside the gene matches. CDR1 FNHDT and CDR2 SITEND come from the germline V gene (reference sequence). CDR3 length: 13 residues. The CDR3 reads CASSKGQQDTQYF. The CDR3 bases that were read are TGTGCCAGCAGTAAGGGACAGCAAGAC. Full variable domain (rest looked up from reference TRBV19 and TRBJ2-5): GGIITQTPKFLIGQEGQKLTLKCQQNFNHDTMYWYRQDSGKGLRLIYYSITENDLQKGDLSEGYDASREKKSSFSLTVTSAQKNEMAVFLCASSKGQQDTQYFGPGTRLLVL.

This clone has more than one count but fewer than ten. The genes are named according to mouse. The read stops 4 residues short of the end of the CDR3; the missing end is completed from the germline J gene. V is TRBV31 and J is TRBJ2-7; 10 nucleotides agree with TRBD2. Germline loops: CDR1 GKSSPN, CDR2 SITVG. The CDR3 length is 14 residues. J lost 2 bases, V lost 5 bases, and 6 bases had no gene match. The CDR3 is CAWGYWGGAYEQYF. The DNA read from the CDR3 is TGTGCCTGGGGGTACTGGGGGGGTGCCTAT.

A note on this clone: Gene names denote mouse genes. The read halts 4 residues ahead of the CDR3 end, with the missing end drawn from the germline J gene. The same CDR3 arises from other DNA sequences in this sample as well. The V and J genes are TRBV13-2 and TRBJ2-3; 10 nucleotides match TRBD1. The germline CDR1 and CDR2 sequences are NNHNN and SYGAGS (reference sequence). This CDR3 comprises 15 residues. With 4 bases clipped from V and 2 bases from J, the junction kept 4 bases outside the gene matches. The CDR3 sequence: CASGRTGGVAETLYF. The covered CDR3 bases are TGTGCCAGCGGTCGGACAGGGGGGGTTGCAGAA.

About this clone itself: Gene names are the mouse ones. The missing CDR3 end, 4 residues past where the read stops, is filled in from the germline J gene. The chain employs TRBV5 and TRBJ2-3, with 11 bases that match TRBD2. J lost 0 bases, V lost 4 bases, and 9 bases had no gene match. Germline V gives CDR1 LGHNA, CDR2 YNLKQL (reference sequence). This CDR3 is built from 18 residues. The CDR3 loop reads CASSLQLGGLVSAETLYF. The sequenced CDR3 bases are TGTGCCAGCAGCCTCCAACTGGGGGGGCTTGTGAGTGCAGAA.

On this clone itself: The gene symbols are mouse symbols. The read ends 4 residues before the CDR3 terminus; that terminus is restored from the germline J gene. J is TRBJ2-2 and V is TRBV13-1, with 9 bases fitting TRBD1. The CDR3 totals 15 residues. CDR1 and CDR2 (germline): NSHNY, SYGAGN. V shed 5 bases, J shed 4 bases, and the junction held 6 bases outside the gene matches. CDR3 protein: CASRQGARGTGQLYF. The sequenced CDR3 bases are TGTGCCAGCAGACAGGGGGCGCGGGGCACCGGG.

This clone was picked up a small number of times. Genes and germline are mouse. The CDR3 reads CTCSAFTASAETLYF. The sequenced CDR3 bases are TGCACCTGCAGTGCATTCACAGCTAGTGCAGAA. The chain combines TRBV1 with TRBJ2-3; no definite D call. The CDR3 is cut off 4 residues early in the read; its end comes from the germline J gene. The CDR3 is 15 residues long. The germline V and J ends were trimmed by 2 bases and 0 bases, with 9 bases remaining between them. CDR1 is NSQYPW, CDR2 LRSPGD, per germline (reference sequence).

This clone was seen more than once but under ten times. Genes and germline are mouse. The read terminates 3 residues before the CDR3 end, so the remaining end is supplied by the germline J gene. This chain uses TRBV13-2 with TRBJ1-6; 9 positions agree with TRBD1. TRBJ1-6 is an ORF; its function is uncertain. V lost 3 bases and J lost 0; bases outside the gene matches: 1. Germline V CDR1 and CDR2: NNHNN, SYGAGS (reference sequence). This CDR3 has 16 amino acids. CDR3 amino acids: CASGGQGVSYNSPLYF. The CDR3 DNA, read in part, is TGTGCCAGCGGTGGACAGGGGGTTTCCTATAATTCGCCC.

This clone was seen more than once but under ten times. The gene names here belong to mouse. Read coverage stops 4 residues before the CDR3 terminus; the germline J gene supplies the remainder. This chain connects TRBV13-3 to TRBJ1-2, with D tentatively TRBD1 (6 bases). Germline CDR1 and CDR2: NNHDY and SYVADS. The CDR3 extends over 11 amino acids. CDR3 region: CASIRDTDYTF. CDR3 bases read: TGTGCCAGCATCCGGGACACC.

Concerning this clone: Gene names are the mouse ones. The read halts 3 residues ahead of the CDR3 end, with the missing end drawn from the germline J gene. The chain is built from TRBV19 and TRBJ1-6, with 9 positions matching TRBD1. TRBJ1-6 is an ORF, and what it does is uncertain. The CDR3 has 17 amino acids. Trimming took 4 bases from V and 5 from J; bases not matched to a gene: 10. Germline V gives CDR1 FNHDT, CDR2 SITEND (reference sequence). CDR3 DNA, as far as it was read: TGTGCCAGCAGTTCCTCACTTCGACAGGGGGATAATTCGCCC. This translates into CASSSSLRQGDNSP. The whole CDR3 protein is CASSSSLRQGDNSPLYF.

Of note for this clone: The genes and germline here are from mouse. Read data end 4 residues before the CDR3 end; the end is taken from the germline J gene. The gene calls are TRBV13-2 and TRBJ2-2, with a tentative D call TRBD1 (6 bases). In germline, CDR1 is NNHNN, CDR2 SYGAGS (reference sequence). The CDR3 totals 16 residues. V was shortened by 2 bases and J by 0 bases, with 11 bases between the two germline ends. CDR3 bases read: TGTGCCAGCGGTGACGACAGGAAGACAAACACCGGG. Amino acid sequence: CASGDDRKTNTG. The entire CDR3 reads CASGDDRKTNTGQLYF.

As concerns this clone: All gene names here are mouse names. Read sequence stops 3 residues before the CDR3 end, and the germline J gene provides the missing end. V is TRBV31 and J is TRBJ1-6; D call uncertain. TRBJ1-6 is sorted into the ORF group, with uncertain function. This CDR3 contains 12 residues. V was trimmed by 0 bases and J by 10 bases, leaving 7 bases between them. Germline assignment: CDR1 GKSSPN and CDR2 SITVG. The CDR3 sequence: CAWSLSGSPLYF. Partial CDR3 DNA: TGTGCCTGGAGTCTATCTGGGTCGCCC.

This clone turned up a few times. The gene names given are mouse names. The CDR3 end falls 4 residues outside the read, so it is completed with the germline J gene. J is TRBJ1-1 and V is TRBV1; D is unresolved. This CDR3 is 12 amino acids long. Germline V CDR1 and CDR2: NSQYPW, LRSPGD (reference sequence). The chain's CDR3 is CTCSAGVGEVFF. The sequenced CDR3 bases are TGCACCTGCAGTGCAGGGGTGGGA. The entire variable domain, with the rest obtained from reference TRBV1 and TRBJ1-1, is as follows: VTLLEQNPRWRLVPRGQAVNLRCILKNSQYPWMSWYQQDLQKQLQWLFTLRSPGDKEVKSLPGADYLATRVTDTELRLQVANMSQGRTLYCTCSAGVGEVFFGKGTRLTVV.